The clone carrying this T cell receptor (beta chain) was seen more than once but under ten times. What it recognizes is unknown. This sample stems from a study of T cell repertoires in aging, cancer and after chemotherapy. Findings and limits, study-wide: Untreated cancer patients had significantly lower blood TCR diversity than age-matched healthy donors.

Deletions cut 3 bases from V and 5 bases from J, with 13 bases between. In germline, CDR1 is MRHNA, CDR2 SNTAGT. CDR3 length: 14 amino acids. Peripheral blood genomic DNA, not sorted cells or RNA, was the template. A mixed TRB-A/B primer pool amplified rearranged TRB by multiplex touch-down PCR. Each CDR3 protein gets one entry after TCRdb re-called the multiplex PCR reads with MiXCR. The repertoire holds over 2,500 distinct CDR3 sequences, with around 26% as singletons. The sequence was collected from a human donor with a solid tumor. V usage is TRBV6-4 and J usage is TRBJ1-1, with D hard to call. Specimen: blood. This CDR3 is CASSEEAWGTEAFF. Written as DNA, the CDR3 is TGTGCCAGCAGTGAGGAGGCTTGGGGAACTGAAGCTTTCTTT.